This T cell receptor beta chain was found in a study of patients and donors after allogeneic stem cell transplantation. TCRdb re-derived calls from the RT-PCR reads in MiXCR, one entry per CDR3 protein. Found here are 800,000 to 1,000,000 distinct CDR3 sequences, about a sixth of them singletons; the top ten hold roughly 6.4%. This CDR3 region has 15 residues. CDR1 MNHEY and CDR2 SMNVEV come from the germline V gene (reference sequence). V lost 2 bases and J lost 6, with 13 bases in between. The sequenced sample consisted of blood, either unsorted or a sorted T cell fraction (not recorded which). The chain joins TRBV27 to TRBJ2-2; possible D gene TRBD2, 7 bases. The sequence was collected from a human donor who was either an allogeneic HSCT recipient or a stem cell or donor lymphocyte infusion donor (not recorded which). It is not recorded whose cells these are; they may come from a transplant donor. This chain's CDR3 is CASSLQGRAAGELFF. The CDR3 DNA reads TGTGCCAGCAGTTTACAGGGGAGGGCCGCCGGGGAGCTGTTTTTT.